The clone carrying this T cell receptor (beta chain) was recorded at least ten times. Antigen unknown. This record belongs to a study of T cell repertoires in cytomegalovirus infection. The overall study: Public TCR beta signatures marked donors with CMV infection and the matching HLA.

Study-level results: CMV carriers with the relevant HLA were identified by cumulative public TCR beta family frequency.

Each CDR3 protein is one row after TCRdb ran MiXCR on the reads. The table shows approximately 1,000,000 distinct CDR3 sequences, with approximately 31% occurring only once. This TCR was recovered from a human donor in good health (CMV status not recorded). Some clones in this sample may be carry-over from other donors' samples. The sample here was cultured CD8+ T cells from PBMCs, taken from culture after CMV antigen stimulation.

Written as DNA, the CDR3 is TGTGCCAGCAGCTCGGGACTAGCGGGGGGCACGAACACCGGGGAGCTGTTTTTT. This gives the protein CASSSGLAGGTNTGELFF. The gene calls are TRBV7-6 and TRBJ2-2, with 15 bases that match TRBD2. This CDR3 spans 18 amino acids. V gave up 4 bases and J gave up 0 bases; unmatched junction bases: 3. Per germline, CDR1 SGHVS and CDR2 FNYEAQ.